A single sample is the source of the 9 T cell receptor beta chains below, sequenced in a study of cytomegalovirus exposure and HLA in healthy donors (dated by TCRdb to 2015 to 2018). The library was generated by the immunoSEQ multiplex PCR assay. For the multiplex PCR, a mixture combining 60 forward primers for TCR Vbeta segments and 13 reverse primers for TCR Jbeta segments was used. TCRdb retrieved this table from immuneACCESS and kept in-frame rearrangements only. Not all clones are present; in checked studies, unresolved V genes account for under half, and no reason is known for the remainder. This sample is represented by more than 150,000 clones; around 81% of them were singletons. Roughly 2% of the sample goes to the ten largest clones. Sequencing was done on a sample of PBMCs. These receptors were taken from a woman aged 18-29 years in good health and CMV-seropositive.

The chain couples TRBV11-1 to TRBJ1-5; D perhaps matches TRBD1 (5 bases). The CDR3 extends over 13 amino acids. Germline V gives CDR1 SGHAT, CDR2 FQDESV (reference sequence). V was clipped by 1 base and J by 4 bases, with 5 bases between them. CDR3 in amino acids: CASSLDRNQPQHF. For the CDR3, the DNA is TGTGCCAGCAGCTTAGACAGGAATCAGCCCCAGCATTTT. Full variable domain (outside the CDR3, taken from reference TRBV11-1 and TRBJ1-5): EAEVAQSPRYKITEKSQAVAFWCDPISGHATLYWYRQILGQGPELLVQFQDESVVDDSQLPKDRFSAERLKGVDSTLKIQPAELGDSAMYLCASSLDRNQPQHFGDGTRLSIL.

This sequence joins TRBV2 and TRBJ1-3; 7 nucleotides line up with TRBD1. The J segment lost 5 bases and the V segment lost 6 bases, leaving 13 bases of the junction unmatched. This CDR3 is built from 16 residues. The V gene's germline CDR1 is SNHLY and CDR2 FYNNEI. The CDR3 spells CASSSGQVVARNTIYF. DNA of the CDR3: TGTGCCAGCAGCTCTGGACAGGTTGTAGCCCGAAACACCATATATTTT.

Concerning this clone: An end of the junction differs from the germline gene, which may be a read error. CDR3 region: CASSSTGTGANGLTF. CDR3 nucleotides: TGTGCCAGCAGTTCAACAGGGACCGGGGCCAACGGCCTGACTTTC. The rearrangement uses TRBV11-2 and TRBJ2-6; a possible D gene is TRBD1 (6 bases). The CDR3 extends over 15 amino acids. The germline V gene encodes CDR1 SGHAT and CDR2 FQNNGV.

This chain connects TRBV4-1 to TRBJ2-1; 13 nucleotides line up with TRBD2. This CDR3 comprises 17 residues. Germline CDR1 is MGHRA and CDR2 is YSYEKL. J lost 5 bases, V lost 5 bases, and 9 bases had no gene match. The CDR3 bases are TGCGCCAGCAGCAACCTCCCGGGACTAGCGGGGAACAATGAGCAGTTCTTC. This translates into CASSNLPGLAGNNEQFF.

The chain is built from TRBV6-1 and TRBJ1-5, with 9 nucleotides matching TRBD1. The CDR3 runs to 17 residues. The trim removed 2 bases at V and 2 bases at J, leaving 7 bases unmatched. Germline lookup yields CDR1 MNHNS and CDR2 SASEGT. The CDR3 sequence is CASSEYGTGGGNQPQHF. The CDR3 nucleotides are TGTGCCAGCAGTGAATATGGCACAGGGGGCGGCAATCAGCCCCAGCATTTT.

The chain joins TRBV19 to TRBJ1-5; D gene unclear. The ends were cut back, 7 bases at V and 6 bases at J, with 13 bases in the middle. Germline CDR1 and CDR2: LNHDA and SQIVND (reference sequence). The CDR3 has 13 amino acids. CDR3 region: CASTWLSSQPQHF. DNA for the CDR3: TGTGCCAGTACTTGGTTATCCAGTCAGCCCCAGCATTTT.

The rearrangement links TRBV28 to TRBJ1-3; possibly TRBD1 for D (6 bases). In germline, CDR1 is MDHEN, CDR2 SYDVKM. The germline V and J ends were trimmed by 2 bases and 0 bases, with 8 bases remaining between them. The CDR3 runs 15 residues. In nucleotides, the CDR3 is TGTGCCAGCAGTTTACAGGGGAACTCTGGAAACACCATATATTTT. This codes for CASSLQGNSGNTIYF.

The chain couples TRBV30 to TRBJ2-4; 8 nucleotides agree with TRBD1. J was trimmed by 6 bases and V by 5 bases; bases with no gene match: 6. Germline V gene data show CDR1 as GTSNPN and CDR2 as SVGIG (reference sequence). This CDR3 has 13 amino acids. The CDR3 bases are TGTGCCTGGGAGGACAGGGAGGTAAACATTCAGTACTTC. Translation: CAWEDREVNIQYF. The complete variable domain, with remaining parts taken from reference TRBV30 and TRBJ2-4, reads SQTIHQWPATLVQPVGSPLSLECTVEGTSNPNLYWYRQAAGRGLQLLFYSVGIGQISSEVPQNLSASRPQDRQFILSSKKLLLSDSGFYLCAWEDREVNIQYFGAGTRLSVL.

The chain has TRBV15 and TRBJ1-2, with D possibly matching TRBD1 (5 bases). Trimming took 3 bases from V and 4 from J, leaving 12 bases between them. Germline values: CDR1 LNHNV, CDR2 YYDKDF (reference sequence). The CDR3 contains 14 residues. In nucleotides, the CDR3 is TGTGCCACCAGCAGCGGGACTTTTTCCTATGGCTACACCTTC. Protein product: CATSSGTFSYGYTF.